Listed here are 7 T cell receptor beta chains from one sample, sequenced in a study of CD8 T cells in ankylosing spondylitis. Study-wide findings and caveats: Seemingly distinctive of ankylosing spondylitis blood was a TCR beta motif formed by eight highly homologous variants.

These receptors have no known antigen. TCRdb itself ran the 5' RACE reads through MiXCR, one entry per CDR3 protein. The table includes roughly 350,000 distinct CDR3 sequences, 6.5% to 10% detected once. Sequencing was performed on blood, either unsorted or a sorted T cell fraction (not recorded which). These receptors all stem from a male donor with ankylosing spondylitis.

The table lists this clonotype with a few counts. The chain is built from TRBV5-1 and TRBJ2-1, with a weak D call TRBD2 (5 bases). The CDR3 consists of 16 residues. V was trimmed by 3 bases and J by 0 bases, leaving 13 bases between them. Germline assignment: CDR1 SGHRS and CDR2 YFSETQ. CDR3 nucleotides: TGCGCCAGCAGCTCCGGAGGTAGGAGCTCCTACAATGAGCAGTTCTTC. It specifies CASSSGGRSSYNEQFF.

This clonotype has a count of ten or more. This chain joins TRBV28 and TRBJ1-3; no definite D call. Germline V gene lookup returns CDR1 MDHEN and CDR2 SYDVKM. This CDR3 is built from 13 residues. Trimming pared 6 bases from V and 4 bases from J, leaving 10 bases between. The CDR3 sequence is CASSKWRGNTIYF. The CDR3 DNA is TGTGCCAGCAGCAAATGGCGGGGAAACACCATATATTTT.

V gene TRBV6-1 combines with J gene TRBJ2-3, with 7 positions matching TRBD2. This CDR3 has 16 residues. Germline CDR1 and CDR2: MNHNS and SASEGT. V lost 4 bases to trimming and J lost 2 bases; unmatched junction nucleotides: 9. CDR3 loop: CASSGPSGADTDTQYF. As DNA, the CDR3 is TGTGCCAGCAGTGGCCCTAGCGGAGCCGACACAGATACGCAGTATTTT.

This clonotype was observed many times. The gene calls are TRBV29-1 and TRBJ2-1; 12 bases agree with TRBD2. Losses at the gene ends were 6 bases for V and 9 bases for J; bases not matched to a gene: 6. This CDR3 has 13 residues. The germline CDR1 and CDR2 sequences are SQVTM and ANQGSEA. The CDR3 nucleotides read TGCAGCGTCCACCCGGGACTAGCGGGTGAGCAGTTCTTC. Translating gives CSVHPGLAGEQFF.

The chain recombines TRBV20-1 with TRBJ2-3, with 8 bases aligning to TRBD2. V lost 1 base to trimming and J lost 2 bases; unmatched junction nucleotides: 8. Germline values: CDR1 DFQATT, CDR2 SNEGSKA (reference sequence). This CDR3 region has 16 residues. CDR3 amino acids: CSARGWREESTDTQYF. The CDR3 DNA reads TGCAGTGCTAGAGGGTGGCGGGAGGAATCCACAGATACGCAGTATTTT.

The gene calls are TRBV12-3 or TRBV12-4 and TRBJ2-5; the D gene is possibly TRBD2 (6 bases). Trimming left V 6 bases short and J 3 bases short, with 11 bases between. The CDR3 runs 13 residues. DNA for the CDR3: TGTGCCAGCAGCCCGGGAGTTAAAGAGACCCAGTACTTC. Translation gives CASSPGVKETQYF.

This clonotype was observed many times. This chain joins TRBV5-4 and TRBJ2-1; a possible D gene is TRBD2 (6 bases). The CDR3 consists of 17 residues. V was clipped by 4 bases and J by 2 bases, with 19 bases between them. Germline loops: CDR1 SGHNT, CDR2 YYREEE (reference sequence). The CDR3 nucleotides are TGTGCCAGCAGCCCCCCGATCGGGCGGGGAGCCTACAATGAGCAGTTCTTC. Its protein is CASSPPIGRGAYNEQFF.